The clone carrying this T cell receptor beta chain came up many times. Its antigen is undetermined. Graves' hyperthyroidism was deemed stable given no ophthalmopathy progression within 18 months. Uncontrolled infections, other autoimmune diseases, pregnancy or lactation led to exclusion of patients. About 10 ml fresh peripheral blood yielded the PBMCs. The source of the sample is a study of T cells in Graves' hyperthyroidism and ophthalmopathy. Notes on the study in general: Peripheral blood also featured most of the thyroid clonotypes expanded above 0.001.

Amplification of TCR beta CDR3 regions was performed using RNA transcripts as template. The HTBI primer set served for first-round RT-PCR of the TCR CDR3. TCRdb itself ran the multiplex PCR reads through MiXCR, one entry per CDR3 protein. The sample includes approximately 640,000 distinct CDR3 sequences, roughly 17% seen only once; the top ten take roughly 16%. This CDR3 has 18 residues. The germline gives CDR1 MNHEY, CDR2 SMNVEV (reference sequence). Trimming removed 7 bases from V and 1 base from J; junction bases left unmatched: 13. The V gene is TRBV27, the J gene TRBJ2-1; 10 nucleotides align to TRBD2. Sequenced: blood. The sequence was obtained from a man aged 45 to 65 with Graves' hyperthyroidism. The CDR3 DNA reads TGTGCCAGCACCCTTACCAGCCGGGGACTAGCGTCCTACAATGAGCAGTTCTTC. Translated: CASTLTSRGLASYNEQFF.